This TCR beta chain is drawn from a study of OX40 agonist ivuxolimab in advanced cancers. Study as a whole: The patients received agonistic anti-OX40 (CD134) antibody ivuxolimab. Head and neck, renal cell, melanoma or hepatocellular carcinoma were the cancers that dose-escalation patients had.

Points on this clone: Its antigen remains unidentified.

The J segment lost 7 bases and the V segment lost 5 bases, leaving 5 bases of the junction unmatched. The CDR3 extends over 15 amino acids. Germline CDR1 SGHVS, CDR2 FNYEAQ. Produced via immunoSEQ multiplex PCR; TCRdb's table is partial and in-frame only. The sample has roughly 70,000 clones, roughly nine tenths seen once. Study-wide results and limits: Determination of antigen specificity was not performed for the expanded peripheral T cells. Those patients achieving a partial response at 0.1-3.0 mg/kg showed among the lowest clonal expansion.

The sample in question was CD4+ or CD8+ T cells sorted from blood, obtained in a trial of the OX40 agonist ivuxolimab. The chain joins TRBV7-6 to TRBJ2-7; 16 bases map to TRBD2. This receptor was obtained from an adult with an advanced solid tumor such as melanoma, head and neck, liver or kidney cancer. In DNA, the CDR3 is TGTGCCAGCAGCCTGGGACTAGCGGGAGGGTATGAGCAGTACTTC. Translating it yields CASSLGLAGGYEQYF.